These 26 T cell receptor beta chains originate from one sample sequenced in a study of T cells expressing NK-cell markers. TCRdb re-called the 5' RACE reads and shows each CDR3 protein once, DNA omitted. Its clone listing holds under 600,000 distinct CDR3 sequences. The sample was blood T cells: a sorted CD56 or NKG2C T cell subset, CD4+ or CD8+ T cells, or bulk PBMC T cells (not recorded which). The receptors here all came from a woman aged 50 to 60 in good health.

Here the CDR3 reads CASSFRGRGVGTQYF. The genes are TRBV12-3 or TRBV12-4 and TRBJ2-3; no DNA is available, so the TRBD2 call from TCRdb remains unchecked. The CDR3 totals 15 residues.

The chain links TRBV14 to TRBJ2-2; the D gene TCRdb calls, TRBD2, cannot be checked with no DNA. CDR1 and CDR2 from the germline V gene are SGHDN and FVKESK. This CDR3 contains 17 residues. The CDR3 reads CASSQLGLAENTGELFF.

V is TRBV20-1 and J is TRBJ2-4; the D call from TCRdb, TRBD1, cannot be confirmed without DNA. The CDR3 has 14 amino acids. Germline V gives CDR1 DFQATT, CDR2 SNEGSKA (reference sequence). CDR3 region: CSARDPPATGIQYF.

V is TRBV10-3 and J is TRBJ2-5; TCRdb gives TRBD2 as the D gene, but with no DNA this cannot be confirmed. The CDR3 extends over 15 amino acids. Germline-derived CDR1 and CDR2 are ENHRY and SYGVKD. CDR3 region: CAISWASGKEETQYF.

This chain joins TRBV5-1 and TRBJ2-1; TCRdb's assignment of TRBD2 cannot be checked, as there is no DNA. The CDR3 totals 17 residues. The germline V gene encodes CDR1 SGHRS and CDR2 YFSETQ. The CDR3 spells CASSLGTGTSGNNEQFF. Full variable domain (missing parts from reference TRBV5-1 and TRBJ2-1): KAGVTQTPRYLIKTRGQQVTLSCSPISGHRSVSWYQQTPGQGLQFLFEYFSETQRNKGNFPGRFSGRQFSNSRSEMNVSTLELGDSALYLCASSLGTGTSGNNEQFFGPGTRLTVL.

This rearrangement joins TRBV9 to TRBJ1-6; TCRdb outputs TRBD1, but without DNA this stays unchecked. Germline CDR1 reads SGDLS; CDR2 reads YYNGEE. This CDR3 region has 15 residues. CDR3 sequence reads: CASSVGTGINSPLHF.

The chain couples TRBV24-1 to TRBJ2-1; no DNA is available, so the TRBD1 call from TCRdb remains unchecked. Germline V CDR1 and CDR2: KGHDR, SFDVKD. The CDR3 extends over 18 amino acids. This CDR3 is CATSDSGTGGWTSGKQFF.

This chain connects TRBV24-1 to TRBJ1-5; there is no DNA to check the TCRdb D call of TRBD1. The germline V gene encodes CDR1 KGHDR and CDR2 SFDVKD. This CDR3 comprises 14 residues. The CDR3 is CATSVRDGNQPQHF.

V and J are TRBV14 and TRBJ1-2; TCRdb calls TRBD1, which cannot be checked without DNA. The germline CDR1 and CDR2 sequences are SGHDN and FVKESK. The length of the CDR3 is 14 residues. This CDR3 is CASSPRQGLNGYTF.

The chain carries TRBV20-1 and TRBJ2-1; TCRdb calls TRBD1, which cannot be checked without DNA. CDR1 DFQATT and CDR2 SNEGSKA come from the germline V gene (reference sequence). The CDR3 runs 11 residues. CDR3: CSAARGNEQFF.

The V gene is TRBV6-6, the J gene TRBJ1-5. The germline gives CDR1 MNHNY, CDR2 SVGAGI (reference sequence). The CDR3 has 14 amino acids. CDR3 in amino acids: CASTPLGSNQPQHF.

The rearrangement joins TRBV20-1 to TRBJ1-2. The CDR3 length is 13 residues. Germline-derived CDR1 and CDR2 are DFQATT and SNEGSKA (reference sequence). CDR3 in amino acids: CSASLILNYGYTF.

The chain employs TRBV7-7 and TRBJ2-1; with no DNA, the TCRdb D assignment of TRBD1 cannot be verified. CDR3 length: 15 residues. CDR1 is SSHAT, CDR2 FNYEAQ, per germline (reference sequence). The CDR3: CASSSRQGASYEQFF.

The CDR3 is CSASDLRNTEAFF. The chain links TRBV20-1 to TRBJ1-1. The CDR3 runs 13 residues. The germline CDR1 and CDR2 sequences are DFQATT and SNEGSKA (reference sequence).

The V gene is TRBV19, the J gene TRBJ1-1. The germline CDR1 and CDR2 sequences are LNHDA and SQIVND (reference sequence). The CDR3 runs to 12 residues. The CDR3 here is CASSILNTEAFF.

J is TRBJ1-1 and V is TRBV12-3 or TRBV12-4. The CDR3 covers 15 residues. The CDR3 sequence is CASSALLGENTEAFF.

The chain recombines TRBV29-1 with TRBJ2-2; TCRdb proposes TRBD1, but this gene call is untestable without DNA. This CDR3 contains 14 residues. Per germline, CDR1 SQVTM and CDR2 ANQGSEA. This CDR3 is CSASGTGVFRELFF.

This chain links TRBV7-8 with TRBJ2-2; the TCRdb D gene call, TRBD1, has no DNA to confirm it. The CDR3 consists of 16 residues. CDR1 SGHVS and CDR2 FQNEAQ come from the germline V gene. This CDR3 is CASSRDAGTGTGELFF.

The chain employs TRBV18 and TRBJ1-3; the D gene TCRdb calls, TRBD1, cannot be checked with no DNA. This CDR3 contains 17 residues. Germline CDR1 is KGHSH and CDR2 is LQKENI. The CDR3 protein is CASSPPTGTASGNTIYF.

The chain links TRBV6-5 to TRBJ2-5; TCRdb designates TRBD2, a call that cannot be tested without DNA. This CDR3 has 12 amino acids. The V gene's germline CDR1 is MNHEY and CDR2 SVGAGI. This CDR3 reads CASSYSKSPQYF.

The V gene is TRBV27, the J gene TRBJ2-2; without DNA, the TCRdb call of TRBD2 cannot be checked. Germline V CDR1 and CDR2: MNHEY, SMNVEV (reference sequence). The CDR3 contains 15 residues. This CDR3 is CASKTSGRRAGELFF.

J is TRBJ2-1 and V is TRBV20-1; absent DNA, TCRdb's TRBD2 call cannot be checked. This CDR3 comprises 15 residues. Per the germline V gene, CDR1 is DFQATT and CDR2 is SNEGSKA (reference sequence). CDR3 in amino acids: CSANSGLAGYNEQFF.

The chain's CDR3 is CASRISGSLSNEQFF. The chain is built from TRBV12-3 or TRBV12-4 and TRBJ2-1; the D gene TCRdb calls, TRBD2, cannot be checked with no DNA. The CDR3 spans 15 residues.

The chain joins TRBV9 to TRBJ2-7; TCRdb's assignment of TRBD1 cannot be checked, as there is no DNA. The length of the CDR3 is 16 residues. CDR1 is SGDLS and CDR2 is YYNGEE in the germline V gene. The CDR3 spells CASSAGWGQGSYEQYF.

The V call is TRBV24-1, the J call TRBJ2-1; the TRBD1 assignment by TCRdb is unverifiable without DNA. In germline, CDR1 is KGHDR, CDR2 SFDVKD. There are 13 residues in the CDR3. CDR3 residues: CATSRGRDNEQFF.

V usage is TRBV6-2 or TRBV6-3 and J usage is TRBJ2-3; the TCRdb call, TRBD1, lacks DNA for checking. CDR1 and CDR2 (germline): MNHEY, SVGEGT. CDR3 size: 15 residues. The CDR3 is CASSYHQTPDRTQYF.